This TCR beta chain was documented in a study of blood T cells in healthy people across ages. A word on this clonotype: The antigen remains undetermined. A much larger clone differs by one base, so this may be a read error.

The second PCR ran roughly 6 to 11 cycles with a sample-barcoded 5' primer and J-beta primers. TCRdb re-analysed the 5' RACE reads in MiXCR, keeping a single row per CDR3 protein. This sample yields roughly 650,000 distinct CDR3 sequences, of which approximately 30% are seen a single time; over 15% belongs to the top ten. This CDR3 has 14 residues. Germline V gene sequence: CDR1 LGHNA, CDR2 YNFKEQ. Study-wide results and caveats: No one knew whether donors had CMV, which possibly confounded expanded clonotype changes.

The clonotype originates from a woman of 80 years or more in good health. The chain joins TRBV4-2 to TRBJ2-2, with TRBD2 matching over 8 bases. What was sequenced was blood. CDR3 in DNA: TGTGCCAGCAGCCAAGGCGGGGGGACCGGGGAGCGGTTTTTT. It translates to CASSQGGGTGERFF.